This T cell receptor (beta chain) was recovered during a study of blood T cell repertoires in COVID-19. Study in general: The origin of the acute and convalescent COVID-19 samples was the United States, Italy and Spain. T cells, B-cell-depleted T cells, or PBMCs provided the cDNA or gDNA that served as material.

Sequencing was performed with immunoSEQ multiplex PCR; in TCRdb, only in-frame clones are kept and a portion is missing. The data hold around 99,000 clones, with around 82% observed a single time. J gave up 6 bases and V 7 bases, and 3 bases lay outside the gene matches. The CDR3 extends over 13 amino acids. Germline assignment: CDR1 SGHTA and CDR2 FQGNSA. This receptor was identified in a human donor in a cohort sampled during active COVID-19. The chain couples TRBV7-2 to TRBJ2-1, with TRBD2 identical over 10 bases. The sample was peripheral blood. The CDR3, as DNA: TGTGCCAGCATGTTAGCGGGAGGCAATGAGCAGTTCTTC. Its protein product is CASMLAGGNEQFF.